Presented here are 5 T cell receptor beta chains from one specimen sequenced in a study of blood T cell repertoires in COVID-19. Clones were sequenced by immunoSEQ multiplex PCR, and TCRdb holds only the in-frame ones, with some missing. The table has more than 200,000 clones, 89% seen once. The sequenced sample consisted of PBMCs or T cells enriched from blood (not recorded which). The receptor source for this set is a woman aged 30 to 39 with acute COVID-19.

This chain uses TRBV29-1 with TRBJ1-1; weak D call: TRBD1 (6 bases). The V end lost 5 bases, the J end lost 4 bases, and 11 bases lay between the germline ends. From germline, CDR1 is SQVTM and CDR2 ANQGSEA. The CDR3 extends over 12 amino acids. The CDR3 DNA sequence: TGCAGCGTTTTACGAGGGGGCACTGAAGCTTTCTTT. This encodes CSVLRGGTEAFF. Variable domain in full (rest from reference TRBV29-1 and TRBJ1-1): SAVISQKPSRDICQRGTSLTIQCQVDSQVTMMFWYRQQPGQSLTLIATANQGSEATYESGFVIDKFPISRPNLTFSTLTVSNMSPEDSSIYLCSVLRGGTEAFFGQGTRLTVV.

The chain has TRBV25-1 and TRBJ2-1; 8 nucleotides agree with TRBD1. Per the germline V gene, CDR1 is MGHDK and CDR2 is SYGVNS. With V trimmed by 6 bases and J by 4 bases, 8 bases remained unmatched. The length of the CDR3 is 15 residues. The CDR3 loop reads CASRDSGTGYNEQFF. The CDR3 DNA follows: TGTGCCAGCAGGGACTCCGGGACAGGTTACAATGAGCAGTTCTTC.

The CDR3 DNA reads as TGTGCCAGCAGCACCTTACCCAGGGGGCCTGGAAACACCATATATTTT. Protein: CASSTLPRGPGNTIYF. V gene TRBV14 combines with J gene TRBJ1-3, with TRBD1 identical over 8 bases. The V segment lost 5 bases and the J segment 2 bases; nucleotides outside the gene matches: 8. CDR1 is SGHDN and CDR2 is FVKESK in the germline V gene. This CDR3 spans 16 amino acids. The full variable domain, rest sourced from reference TRBV14 and TRBJ1-3, is EAGVTQFPSHSVIEKGQTVTLRCDPISGHDNLYWYRRVMGKEIKFLLHFVKESKQDESGMPNNRFLAERTGGTYSTLKVQPAELEDSGVYFCASSTLPRGPGNTIYFGEGSWLTVV.

The genes are TRBV28 and TRBJ1-1; the D gene is possibly TRBD1 (6 bases). Germline CDR1 reads MDHEN; CDR2 reads SYDVKM. The germline V and J ends were trimmed by 5 bases and 6 bases, with 19 bases remaining between them. CDR3 length: 15 amino acids. CDR3 sequence reads: CASSLRQSRGAEAFF. The CDR3, as DNA: TGTGCCAGCAGTCTACGGCAAAGCAGGGGCGCTGAAGCTTTCTTT.

The V call is TRBV6-2 or TRBV6-3, the J call TRBJ1-2; TRBD1 matches 12 bases. Unmatched junction bases numbered 10, after V lost 4 bases and J lost 4 bases. This CDR3 spans 17 amino acids. The germline gives CDR1 MNHEY, CDR2 SVGEGT. The CDR3 protein is CASSSDRGTGGIYGYTF. CDR3 in DNA: TGTGCCAGCAGTTCAGACCGAGGGACAGGGGGCATCTATGGCTACACCTTC.